These 18 T cell receptor beta chains were sequenced from one sample in a study of blood T cell repertoires in COVID-19. TCRdb's copy holds only in-frame clones and misses some; the assay was immunoSEQ multiplex PCR. Among 200,000 to 300,000 clones listed, about 87% were seen once. Sequences were obtained from peripheral blood. These receptors were taken from a woman aged 45-65 years with acute or convalescent COVID-19.

The chain employs TRBV19 and TRBJ1-3, with D hard to call. Per germline, CDR1 LNHDA and CDR2 SQIVND (reference sequence). CDR3 length: 14 residues. The V and J ends lost 4 bases and 3 bases respectively, with 10 bases between them. The CDR3 region has the DNA TGTGCCAGTAGTACCAGGTCGCTTGGAAACACCATATATTTT. It encodes CASSTRSLGNTIYF. Using reference TRBV19 and TRBJ1-3 for the parts outside the CDR3, the full variable domain is DGGITQSPKYLFRKEGQNVTLSCEQNLNHDAMYWYRQDPGQGLRLIYYSQIVNDFQKGDIAEGYSVSREKKESFPLTVTSAQKNPTAFYLCASSTRSLGNTIYFGEGSWLTVV.

This CDR3 reads CASFSTGGGYNEQFF. CDR3 in DNA: TGCGCCAGCTTCTCGACAGGGGGCGGCTACAATGAGCAGTTCTTC. The chain links TRBV5-1 to TRBJ2-1; TRBD1 matches 10 bases. Germline CDR1 and CDR2: SGHRS and YFSETQ. The V segment lost 7 bases and the J segment 3 bases; nucleotides outside the gene matches: 7. The CDR3 has 15 residues. Together with reference TRBV5-1 and TRBJ2-1, the CDR3 gives the full variable domain: KAGVTQTPRYLIKTRGQQVTLSCSPISGHRSVSWYQQTPGQGLQFLFEYFSETQRNKGNFPGRFSGRQFSNSRSEMNVSTLELGDSALYLCASFSTGGGYNEQFFGPGTRLTVL.

J is TRBJ2-5 and V is TRBV2; no reliable D call. There are 15 residues in the CDR3. Germline CDR1 SNHLY, CDR2 FYNNEI. The V gene lost 0 bases and the J gene lost 2 bases, with 10 bases spanning the gap. Here the CDR3 DNA reads TGTGCCAGCAGTGAAGCCGCCCGGAGACAAGAGACCCAGTACTTC. Protein product: CASSEAARRQETQYF.

This clone was detected once. This sequence joins TRBV7-9 and TRBJ1-2; possibly TRBD1 for D (6 bases). CDR1 is SEHNR, CDR2 FQNEAQ, per germline (reference sequence). CDR3 size: 12 residues. The ends were cut back, 5 bases at V and 8 bases at J, with 12 bases in the middle. The CDR3 loop reads CASSANRDGYTF. Here the CDR3 DNA reads TGTGCCAGCAGCGCCAACAGGGACGGCTACACCTTC.

The gene calls are TRBV28 and TRBJ1-5, with TRBD1 identical over 12 bases. The germline CDR1 and CDR2 sequences are MDHEN and SYDVKM. The CDR3 covers 15 residues. Unmatched junction bases numbered 6, after V lost 6 bases and J lost 6 bases. The DNA for the CDR3 is TGTGCCAGCAGCCCCGGGACAGGGGGCAGTCAGCCCCAGCATTTT. Amino acid sequence: CASSPGTGGSQPQHF.

The V call is TRBV6-2 or TRBV6-3, the J call TRBJ2-7; possibly TRBD2 for D (5 bases). There are 14 residues in the CDR3. Between the trimmed V and J ends, which lost 2 bases and 11 bases, there was a span of 19 bases. CDR1 is MNHEY, CDR2 SVGEGT, per germline. Here the CDR3 reads CASSYPGLPPREYF. The DNA for the CDR3 is TGTGCCAGCAGTTACCCGGGCCTTCCTCCGAGGGAGTACTTC.

For the CDR3, the DNA is TGTGCCAGCGGATCGGACAGGGGGCTATCTGGGGCCAACGTCCTGACTTTC. This encodes CASGSDRGLSGANVLTF. This chain links TRBV7-9 with TRBJ2-6; 11 positions agree with TRBD1. V gave up 8 bases and J gave up 1 base; unmatched junction bases: 7. The CDR3 contains 17 residues. Germline lookup yields CDR1 SEHNR and CDR2 FQNEAQ (reference sequence).

CDR3 amino acids: CASSLSLLLDTQYF. The CDR3 region has the DNA TGTGCCAGCAGTTTATCCCTACTCCTAGATACGCAGTATTTT. The chain combines TRBV27 with TRBJ2-3; D gene ambiguous. V lost 0 bases to trimming and J lost 5 bases, with 9 bases between them. Germline CDR1 and CDR2: MNHEY and SMNVEV (reference sequence). The CDR3 is made up of 14 amino acids.

The chain carries TRBV6-6 and TRBJ2-7; TRBD2 agrees at 7 bases. V was pared by 6 bases and J by 3 bases, with 8 bases of the junction left unmatched. This CDR3 has 14 amino acids. Germline assignment: CDR1 MNHNY and CDR2 SVGAGI (reference sequence). In DNA form, the CDR3 reads TGTGCCAGCAGGCTACCAGCGGGGCACTACGAGCAGTACTTC. Encoded protein: CASRLPAGHYEQYF.

This clone was counted a few times. V gene TRBV25-1 combines with J gene TRBJ2-1, with 10 bases aligning to TRBD2. The CDR3 is made up of 14 amino acids. Per the germline V gene, CDR1 is MGHDK and CDR2 is SYGVNS. The junction had 3 bases not matched to a gene; V was cut back by 2 bases and J by 8 bases. This CDR3 reads CASSEPSGSDEQFF. CDR3 nucleotides: TGTGCCAGCAGTGAACCTAGCGGGAGCGATGAGCAGTTCTTC. Full variable domain (missing parts from reference TRBV25-1 and TRBJ2-1): EADIYQTPRYLVIGTGKKITLECSQTMGHDKMYWYQQDPGMELHLIHYSYGVNSTEKGDLSSESTVSRIRTEHFPLTLESARPSHTSQYLCASSEPSGSDEQFFGPGTRLTVL.

The gene calls are TRBV5-1 and TRBJ1-4; TRBD1 matches at 9 bases. Germline V lookup: CDR1 SGHRS, CDR2 YFSETQ. With 4 bases clipped from V and 8 bases from J, the junction kept 18 bases outside the gene matches. The CDR3 runs to 18 residues. CDR3 nucleotides: TGCGCCAGCAGCCCAAGGCCGGGGGTACGGGACAGGGAAGAAAAACTGTTTTTT. Protein: CASSPRPGVRDREEKLFF. The full variable domain, with the rest looked up from reference TRBV5-1 and TRBJ1-4, is KAGVTQTPRYLIKTRGQQVTLSCSPISGHRSVSWYQQTPGQGLQFLFEYFSETQRNKGNFPGRFSGRQFSNSRSEMNVSTLELGDSALYLCASSPRPGVRDREEKLFFGSGTQLSVL.

V usage is TRBV29-1 and J usage is TRBJ2-2; the match to TRBD1 covers 8 bases. The CDR3 length is 14 residues. Germline CDR1 SQVTM, CDR2 ANQGSEA. V lost 6 bases and J lost 3; bases outside the gene matches: 6. CDR3 sequence reads: CSVDDRGDTGELFF. CDR3 nucleotides: TGCAGCGTAGACGACAGGGGTGACACCGGGGAGCTGTTTTTT.

V is TRBV29-1 and J is TRBJ1-1; no firm D call. Germline loops: CDR1 SQVTM, CDR2 ANQGSEA. With 1 base removed from V and 0 bases from J, the gap between germline ends came to 9 bases. The CDR3 sequence is 14 residues long. CDR3 in amino acids: CSVEAIAVNTEAFF. The CDR3 region has the DNA TGCAGCGTTGAAGCGATTGCGGTGAACACTGAAGCTTTCTTT.

The chain combines TRBV4-3 with TRBJ2-3, with 9 positions matching TRBD2. Germline-derived CDR1 and CDR2 are LGHNA and YSLEER. V shed 4 bases and J 1 base; nucleotides not matched to a gene: 18. This CDR3 has 20 residues. The CDR3 region is CASSPGFLGAGGPGTDTQYF. CDR3 in DNA: TGCGCCAGCAGCCCCGGTTTTCTAGGGGCGGGAGGGCCTGGCACAGATACGCAGTATTTT.

This rearrangement joins TRBV18 to TRBJ2-7, with TRBD2 matching 9 bases. The CDR3 has 15 residues. CDR1 and CDR2 from the germline V gene are KGHSH and LQKENI. V lost 3 bases to trimming and J lost 2 bases; unmatched junction nucleotides: 5. CDR3 residues: CASSPRTSEAYEQYF. The DNA for the CDR3 is TGTGCCAGCTCACCCCGGACTAGCGAGGCCTACGAGCAGTACTTC.

DNA of the CDR3: TGTGCCATCAGTGAGCCGACTAGCGGGAGTTTAACAGATACGCAGTATTTT. It encodes CAISEPTSGSLTDTQYF. The chain combines TRBV10-3 with TRBJ2-3; 12 nucleotides line up with TRBD2. This CDR3 is 17 amino acids long. V gave up 2 bases and J gave up 3 bases; unmatched junction bases: 6. In germline, CDR1 is ENHRY, CDR2 SYGVKD.

The chain couples TRBV7-3 to TRBJ2-3, with D maybe TRBD1 (5 bases). This CDR3 is built from 13 residues. V gave up 5 bases and J gave up 0 bases, with 6 bases separating them. Germline loops: CDR1 SGHTA, CDR2 FQGTGA. DNA of the CDR3: TGTGCCAGCAGCAGGGGCAGCACAGATACGCAGTATTTT. Translating it yields CASSRGSTDTQYF.

The chain employs TRBV5-4 and TRBJ2-7; no reliable D call. CDR3 length: 16 residues. Trimming took off 3 bases at V and 1 base at J, with 17 bases between the two ends. Germline values: CDR1 SGHNT, CDR2 YYREEE (reference sequence). Here the CDR3 DNA reads TGTGCCAGCAGCTCCTCCGACATGTGGCTATCCTACGAGCAGTACTTC. The encoded protein is CASSSSDMWLSYEQYF. Full variable domain (rest looked up from reference TRBV5-4 and TRBJ2-7): ETGVTQSPTHLIKTRGQQVTLRCSSQSGHNTVSWYQQALGQGPQFIFQYYREEENGRGNFPPRFSGLQFPNYSSELNVNALELDDSALYLCASSSSDMWLSYEQYFGPGTRLTVT.